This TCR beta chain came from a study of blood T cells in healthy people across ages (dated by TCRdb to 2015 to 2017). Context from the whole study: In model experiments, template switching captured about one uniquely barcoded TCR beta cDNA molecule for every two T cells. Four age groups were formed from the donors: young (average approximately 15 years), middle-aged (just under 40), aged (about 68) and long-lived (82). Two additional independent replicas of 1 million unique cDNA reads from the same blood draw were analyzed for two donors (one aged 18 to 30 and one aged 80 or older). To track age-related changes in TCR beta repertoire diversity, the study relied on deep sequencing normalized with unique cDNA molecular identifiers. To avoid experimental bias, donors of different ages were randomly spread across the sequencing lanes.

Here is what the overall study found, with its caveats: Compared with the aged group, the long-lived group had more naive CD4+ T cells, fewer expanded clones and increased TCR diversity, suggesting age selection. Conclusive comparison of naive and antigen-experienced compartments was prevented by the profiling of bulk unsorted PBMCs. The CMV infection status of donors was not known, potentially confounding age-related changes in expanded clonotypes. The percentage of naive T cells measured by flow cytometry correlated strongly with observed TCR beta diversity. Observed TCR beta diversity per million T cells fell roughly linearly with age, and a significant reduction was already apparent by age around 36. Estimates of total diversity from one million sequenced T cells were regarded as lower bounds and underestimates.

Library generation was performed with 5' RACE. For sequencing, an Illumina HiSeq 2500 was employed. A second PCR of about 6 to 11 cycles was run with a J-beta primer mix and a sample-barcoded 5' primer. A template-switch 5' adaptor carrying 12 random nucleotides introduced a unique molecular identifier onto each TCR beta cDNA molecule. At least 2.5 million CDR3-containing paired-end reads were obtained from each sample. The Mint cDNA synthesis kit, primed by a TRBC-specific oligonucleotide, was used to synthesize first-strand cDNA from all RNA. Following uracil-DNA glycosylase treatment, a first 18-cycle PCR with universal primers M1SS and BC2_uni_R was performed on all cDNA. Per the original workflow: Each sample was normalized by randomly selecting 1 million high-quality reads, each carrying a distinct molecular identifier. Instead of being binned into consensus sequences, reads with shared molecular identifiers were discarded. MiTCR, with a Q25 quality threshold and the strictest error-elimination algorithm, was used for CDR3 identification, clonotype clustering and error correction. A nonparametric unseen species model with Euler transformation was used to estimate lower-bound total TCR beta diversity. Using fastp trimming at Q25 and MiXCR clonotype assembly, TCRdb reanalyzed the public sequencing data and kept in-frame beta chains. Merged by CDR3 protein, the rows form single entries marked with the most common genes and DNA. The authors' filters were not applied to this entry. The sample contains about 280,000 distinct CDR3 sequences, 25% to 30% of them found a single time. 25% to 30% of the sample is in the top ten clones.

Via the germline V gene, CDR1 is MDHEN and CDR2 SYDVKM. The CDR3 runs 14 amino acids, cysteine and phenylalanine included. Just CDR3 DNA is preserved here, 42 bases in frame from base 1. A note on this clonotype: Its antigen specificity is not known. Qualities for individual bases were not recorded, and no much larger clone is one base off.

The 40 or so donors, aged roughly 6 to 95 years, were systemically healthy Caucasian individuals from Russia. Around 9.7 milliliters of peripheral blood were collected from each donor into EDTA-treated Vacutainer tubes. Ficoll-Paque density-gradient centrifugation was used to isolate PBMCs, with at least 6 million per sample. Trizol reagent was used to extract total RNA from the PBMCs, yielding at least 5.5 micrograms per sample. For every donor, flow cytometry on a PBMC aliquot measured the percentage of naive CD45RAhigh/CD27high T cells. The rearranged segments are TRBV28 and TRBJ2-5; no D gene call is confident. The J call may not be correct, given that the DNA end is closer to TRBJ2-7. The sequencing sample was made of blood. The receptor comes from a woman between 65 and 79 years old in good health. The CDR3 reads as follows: CASSLRIVSYEQYF. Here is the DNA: TGTGCCAGCAGTCTCCGAATTGTTTCCTACGAGCAGTACTTC.